This T cell receptor (beta chain) was found in a study of T-cell reconstitution after alpha-beta-depleted transplantation in children (dated by TCRdb to the mid-2010s). Describing the broader study: T-cell immune reconstitution after TCRalphabeta/CD19-depleted allogeneic hematopoietic cell transplantation in children was quantitatively tracked in the study by means of TCR repertoire profiling. Results the study describes overall, beyond this receptor: Hyperexpanded clone frequencies declined over subsequent months; after one year, T-cell counts and TCRbeta diversity were mostly attributed to newly produced T cells. In some patients, high TCRbeta diversity at day 60 was attributed to recipient T cells and intrathymic progenitors that had survived conditioning. The apparently early recovery of alphabetaT-cell counts about two months after transplant reportedly depended on only several hundred rapidly expanded clones that came from non-depleted graft cells.

Preparation of the library involved PCR. The sequencing machine was an Illumina HiSeq 2500. Molecular barcoding was employed in the preparation of TCR libraries, with unique molecular identifiers being used to normalize TCRbeta repertoire quantification. The raw public data were reprocessed by TCRdb itself: fastp quality trimming at Q25, MiXCR clonotype calling, in-frame beta chains only. For every CDR3 protein sequence, its rows merge into one entry that carries the most common genes and DNA. The sample table holds more than 400,000 distinct CDR3 sequences, of which 11% were seen once. The ten largest account for about 15% of the sample. The cysteine opens and the phenylalanine closes a CDR3 of 16 amino acids. Left in the record is the CDR3 DNA by itself, 48 bases read in frame from the first base. The germline V gene gives CDR1 as SGHTA and CDR2 as FQGNSA. From V the trimming removes 5 bases and from J it removes 4 bases, while the gene matches leave 8 bases of the junction unaccounted for.

Notes on this clonotype: Its antigen target is currently unknown. No base-level quality is on record; no much larger clone is a single base apart.

The sample's treatment or condition label is to be understood as: allogeneic hematopoietic cell transplantation with graft depleted of TCRalphabeta T cells and CD19 B cells. The transplant recipients were children given TCRalphabeta/CD19-depleted allogeneic hematopoietic cell grafts. The sequence was collected from a female patient aged 2-9 years who had a stem cell transplant for aplastic anemia, so the T cells may come from the graft donor. This chain joins TRBV7-2 to TRBJ2-7, and 13 bases in between align with TRBD2. The input for sequencing was PBMCs, mostly from graft donor cells, taken 180 days after TCRalphabeta/CD19-depleted stem cell transplant. The CDR3 reads as follows: CASSQGLAGVLYEQYF. The DNA is TGTGCCAGCAGCCAAGGACTAGCGGGAGTACTGTACGAGCAGTACTTC.